The text below deals with one T cell receptor (beta chain). This sample stems from a study of technical replicates of blood from a few donors. The CDR3 extends over 15 amino acids. V gave up 5 bases and J gave up 3 bases; unmatched junction bases: 6. Germline CDR1 MNHNS, CDR2 SASEGT. Assay: immunoSEQ multiplex PCR; the TCRdb copy retains only in-frame clones and omits some. The sample records roughly 79,000 clones, 85% to 95% being singletons. Sequencing was performed on T cells isolated from PBMCs. The rearrangement uses TRBV6-1 and TRBJ2-7; 11 nucleotides agree with TRBD2. This clonotype was sampled from a human donor in good health. The CDR3 DNA sequence: TGTGCCAGCAGTCCTTTAGCGGGAGGGGGCTACGAGCAGTACTTC. Translating gives CASSPLAGGGYEQYF.